Each of the 13 T cell receptor beta chains below was sequenced from the same sample in a study of cytomegalovirus exposure and HLA in healthy donors. The data were produced by immunoSEQ multiplex PCR, yet TCRdb's version contains in-frame clones alone and is incomplete. The table includes some 80,000 clones, 90% to 96% detected once. The sample consisted of PBMCs. The receptors here all came from a man aged 18 to 35 in good health and CMV-seropositive.

The chain carries TRBV4-2 and TRBJ2-7; the match to TRBD2 covers 7 bases. The CDR3 contains 15 residues. CDR1 and CDR2 from the germline V gene are LGHNA and YNFKEQ. The V and J ends lost 1 base and 7 bases, in that order; junction bases with no gene match: 10. CDR3 nucleotides: TGTGCCAGCAGCCAAGGGTCCGGCGGGAGCAGGGAGCAGTACTTC. The encoded protein is CASSQGSGGSREQYF.

The chain is built from TRBV28 and TRBJ1-1; D is perhaps TRBD1 (6 bases). The CDR3 consists of 14 residues. V was cut by 4 bases and J by 2 bases, with 11 bases left in between. From germline, CDR1 is MDHEN and CDR2 SYDVKM. CDR3 in amino acids: CASSSYRVNTEAFF. The CDR3 nucleotides read TGTGCCAGCAGTTCCTACAGGGTAAACACTGAAGCTTTCTTT.

The chain employs TRBV6-1 and TRBJ2-2; 9 nucleotides match TRBD2. CDR1 is MNHNS, CDR2 SASEGT, per germline. The CDR3 is 15 amino acids. V was pared by 9 bases and J by 6 bases, with 11 bases of the junction left unmatched. The CDR3 sequence: CASNEGLASAGELFF. The DNA of the CDR3 is TGTGCCAGTAATGAGGGACTAGCAAGCGCCGGGGAGCTGTTTTTT.

The rearrangement joins TRBV7-2 to TRBJ1-2; 8 bases align to TRBD1. This CDR3 region has 15 residues. Germline-derived CDR1 and CDR2 are SGHTA and FQGNSA. V lost 5 bases and J lost 4; bases outside the gene matches: 9. The DNA for the CDR3 is TGTGCCAGCAGCGTAAACCAAGGGACAGGCTATGGCTACACCTTC. This gives the protein CASSVNQGTGYGYTF.

The chain is built from TRBV5-3 and TRBJ2-5; no firm D call. TRBV5-3 is filed as an ORF, its function uncertain. The CDR3 is 15 amino acids. The ends were cut back, 0 bases at V and 4 bases at J, with 13 bases in the middle. In DNA form, the CDR3 reads TGTGCCAGAAGCTTGGACAATTGGCATTCAGAGACCCAGTACTTC. Encoded protein: CARSLDNWHSETQYF.

The chain has TRBV6-5 and TRBJ2-1, with 12 bases that match TRBD2. The germline CDR1 and CDR2 sequences are MNHEY and SVGAGI. V gave up 5 bases and J gave up 7 bases; unmatched junction bases: 6. The CDR3 loop spans 15 amino acids. Here the CDR3 reads CASSPSGRAPNEQFF. CDR3 DNA: TGTGCCAGCAGTCCTAGCGGGAGGGCCCCTAATGAGCAGTTCTTC.

This rearrangement joins TRBV7-2 to TRBJ2-6, with D perhaps matching TRBD2 (5 bases). Trimming pared 3 bases from V and 5 bases from J, leaving 11 bases between. The CDR3 spans 15 residues. The germline gives CDR1 SGHTA, CDR2 FQGNSA. The CDR3 region is CASSFGVWRANVLTF. The CDR3, as DNA: TGTGCCAGCAGCTTCGGGGTATGGAGGGCCAACGTCCTGACTTTC.

The rearrangement joins TRBV6-5 to TRBJ1-2; the match to TRBD1 covers 10 bases. CDR1 is MNHEY, CDR2 SVGAGI, per germline. V trimming: 0 bases; J trimming: 8 bases; junction bases outside the gene matches: 6. This CDR3 comprises 15 residues. CDR3 bases: TGTGCCAGCAGTTACTCAGGACAGGGGGGCGGGGGCTACACCTTC. It codes for CASSYSGQGGGGYTF.

The chain has TRBV9 and TRBJ2-1, with 8 positions matching TRBD2. The CDR3 runs to 16 residues. The V gene's germline CDR1 is SGDLS and CDR2 YYNGEE. The trim removed 0 bases at V and 5 bases at J, leaving 7 bases unmatched. CDR3 DNA sequence: TGTGCCAGCAGCGTAGGACTGGCGGGAGGAAACAATGAGCAGTTCTTC. This encodes CASSVGLAGGNNEQFF. The variable domain in full, with the rest retrieved from reference TRBV9 and TRBJ2-1, is DSGVTQTPKHLITATGQRVTLRCSPRSGDLSVYWYQQSLDQGLQFLIQYYNGEERAKGNILERFSAQQFPDLHSELNLSSLELGDSALYFCASSVGLAGGNNEQFFGPGTRLTVL.

The genes are TRBV5-1 and TRBJ2-7; 10 bases agree with TRBD2. CDR3 length: 16 amino acids. The ends lost 4 bases at V and 5 bases at J; junction bases unmatched: 12. CDR1 is SGHRS, CDR2 YFSETQ, per germline. The CDR3 nucleotides read TGCGCCAGCAGCCCTGATACTAGCGGGAATCTCAACGAGCAGTACTTC. Protein: CASSPDTSGNLNEQYF.

The chain joins TRBV28 to TRBJ2-3; the match to TRBD2 covers 7 bases. Germline trimming cut 10 bases from V and 2 bases from J; bases unmatched to any gene: 12. This CDR3 has 15 amino acids. Germline V gene data show CDR1 as MDHEN and CDR2 as SYDVKM. CDR3 region: CATAYGGTNTDTQYF. CDR3 nucleotide sequence: TGTGCCACCGCCTATGGGGGGACTAACACAGATACGCAGTATTTT.

The V gene is TRBV5-1, the J gene TRBJ1-1; the match to TRBD1 covers 7 bases. V trimming: 4 bases; J trimming: 3 bases; junction bases outside the gene matches: 9. Germline V gene data show CDR1 as SGHRS and CDR2 as YFSETQ. The CDR3 covers 15 residues. The CDR3 spells CASSGNRGRDTEAFF. The CDR3 region has the DNA TGCGCCAGCAGCGGCAACAGGGGTCGGGACACTGAAGCTTTCTTT.

This clone was seen a single time. CDR3: CASTPKRESYNEQFF. The CDR3 DNA follows: TGCGCCAGCACCCCAAAGCGGGAGAGCTACAATGAGCAGTTCTTC. This chain links TRBV4-1 with TRBJ2-1; 8 bases fit TRBD2. Trimming removed 7 bases from V and 3 bases from J; junction bases left unmatched: 8. CDR3 size: 15 residues. Germline values: CDR1 MGHRA, CDR2 YSYEKL.